This T cell receptor beta chain derives from a study of blood T cells in healthy people across ages. Study-level results: A roughly linear fall in TCR beta diversity per million T cells was seen with increasing age.

Combining a sample-barcoded 5' primer with a J-beta primer mix, a second PCR ran for about 6 to 12 cycles. TCRdb used MiXCR to reprocess the 5' RACE reads, holding one entry per CDR3 protein. Here the sample spans just over 800,000 distinct CDR3 sequences, around two thirds being singletons. About this clonotype: No antigen is known for it.

Healthy Caucasian individuals from Russia aged roughly 6 to 90 served as donors. Per sample, no less than 5.5 micrograms of total RNA were extracted. The CDR3 has 13 amino acids. Trimming took 10 bases from V and 7 from J, leaving 17 bases between them. Germline V gene sequence: CDR1 LNHDA, CDR2 SQIVND (reference sequence). The chain employs TRBV19 and TRBJ1-5, with D tentatively TRBD1 (5 bases). Sample: blood. The source is a man younger than 40 in good health. In DNA form, the CDR3 reads TGTGCCACCTCTCAGGGCCACGGACAGCCCCAGCATTTT. It specifies CATSQGHGQPQHF. The full variable domain, completed using reference TRBV19 and TRBJ1-5, is DGGITQSPKYLFRKEGQNVTLSCEQNLNHDAMYWYRQDPGQGLRLIYYSQIVNDFQKGDIAEGYSVSREKKESFPLTVTSAQKNPTAFYLCATSQGHGQPQHFGDGTRLSIL.